This T cell receptor beta chain was sequenced for a study of CD8+ T cells in alopecia areata. Patients with alopecia areata provided lesional scalp punch biopsies as well as peripheral blood. It was cDNA, reverse transcribed from extracted RNA, that served as the sequencing template. Some clones are missing from TCRdb's copy, which holds only in-frame ones; the method was immunoSEQ multiplex PCR. The sample records around 200,000 clones, roughly 65% being singletons. CDR3 size: 14 residues. The V end lost 4 bases, the J end lost 5 bases, and 14 bases lay between the germline ends. The germline V gene encodes CDR1 LNHDA and CDR2 SQIVND (reference sequence).

This receptor was obtained from a human donor with alopecia areata. The J gene is TRBJ2-5, the V gene TRBV19; D is unresolved. The sample here was CD4+ T cells sorted from blood, taken at week 0. The chain's CDR3 is CASSTQTDWETQYF. The CDR3 coding sequence is TGTGCCAGTAGTACCCAGACGGATTGGGAGACCCAGTACTTC.